What follows are 2 T cell receptor beta chains derived from one specimen sequenced in a study of blood T cell repertoires in COVID-19. Clones were read by immunoSEQ multiplex PCR, and TCRdb kept only the in-frame ones, dropping some. The repertoire holds 90,000 or so clones, with about 79% as singletons. Sequenced material: peripheral blood. Source of these receptors: a man between 60 and 70 years old with acute or convalescent COVID-19.

The chain couples TRBV24-1 to TRBJ2-1, with 8 nucleotides matching TRBD2. V lost 7 bases, J lost 1 base, and 5 bases stayed unmatched. Germline CDR1 and CDR2: KGHDR and SFDVKD. The CDR3 is 15 residues long. The chain's CDR3 is CATSAPGGSYNEQFF. DNA for the CDR3: TGTGCCACCAGCGCGCCGGGGGGGTCCTACAATGAGCAGTTCTTC.

Only one count was recorded for this clone. The chain is built from TRBV19 and TRBJ1-6; TRBD1 matches 9 bases. Germline CDR1 LNHDA, CDR2 SQIVND (reference sequence). The CDR3 spans 16 residues. V was clipped by 4 bases and J by 5 bases; unmatched bases: 6. In DNA form, the CDR3 reads TGTGCCAGTAGTACATCCAGGACAGGGGATAATTCACCCCTCCACTTT. It is translated as CASSTSRTGDNSPLHF.